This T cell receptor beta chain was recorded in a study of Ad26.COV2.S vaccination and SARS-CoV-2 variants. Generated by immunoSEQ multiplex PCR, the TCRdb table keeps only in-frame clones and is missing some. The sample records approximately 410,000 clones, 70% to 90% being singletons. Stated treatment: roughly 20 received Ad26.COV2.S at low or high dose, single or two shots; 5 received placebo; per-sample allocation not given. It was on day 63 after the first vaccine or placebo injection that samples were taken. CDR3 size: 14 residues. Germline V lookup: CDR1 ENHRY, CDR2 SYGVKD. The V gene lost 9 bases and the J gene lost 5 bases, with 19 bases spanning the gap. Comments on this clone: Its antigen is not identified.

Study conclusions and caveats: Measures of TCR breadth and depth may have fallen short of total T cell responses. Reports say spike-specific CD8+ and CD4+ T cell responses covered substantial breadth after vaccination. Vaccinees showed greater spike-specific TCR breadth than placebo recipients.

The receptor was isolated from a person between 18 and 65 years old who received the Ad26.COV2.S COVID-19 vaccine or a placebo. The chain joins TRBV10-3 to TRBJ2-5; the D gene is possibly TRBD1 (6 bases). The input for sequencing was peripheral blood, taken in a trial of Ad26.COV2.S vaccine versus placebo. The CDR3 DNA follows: TGTGCCATAGCTATGTATGGGGGCGGTGAGACCCAGTACTTC. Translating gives CAIAMYGGGETQYF.